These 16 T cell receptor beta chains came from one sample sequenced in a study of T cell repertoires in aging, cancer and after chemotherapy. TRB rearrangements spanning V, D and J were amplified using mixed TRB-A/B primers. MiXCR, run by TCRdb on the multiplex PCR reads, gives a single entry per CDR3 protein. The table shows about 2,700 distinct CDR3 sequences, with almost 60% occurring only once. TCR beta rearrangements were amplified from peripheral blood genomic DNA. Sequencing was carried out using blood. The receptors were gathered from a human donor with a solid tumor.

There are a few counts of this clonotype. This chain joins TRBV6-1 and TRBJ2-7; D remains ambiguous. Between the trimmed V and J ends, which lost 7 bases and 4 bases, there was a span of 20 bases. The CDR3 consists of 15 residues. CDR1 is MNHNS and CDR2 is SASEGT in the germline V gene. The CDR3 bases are TGTGCCAGCACTATATCAGGAACGGCCCCTTACGAGCAGTACTTC. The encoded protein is CASTISGTAPYEQYF.

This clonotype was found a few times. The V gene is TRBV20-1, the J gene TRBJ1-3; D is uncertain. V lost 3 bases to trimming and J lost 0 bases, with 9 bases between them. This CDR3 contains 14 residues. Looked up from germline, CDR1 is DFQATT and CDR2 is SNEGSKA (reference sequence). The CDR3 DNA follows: TGCAGTGCTAGGAGTGGGAGCTCTGGAAACACCATATATTTT. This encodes CSARSGSSGNTIYF.

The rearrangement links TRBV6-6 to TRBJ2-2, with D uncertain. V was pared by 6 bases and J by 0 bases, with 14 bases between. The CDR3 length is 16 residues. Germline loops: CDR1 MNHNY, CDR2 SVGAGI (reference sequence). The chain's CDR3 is CASRYQATANTGELFF. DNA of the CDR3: TGTGCCAGCAGGTACCAGGCGACTGCGAACACCGGGGAGCTGTTTTTT.

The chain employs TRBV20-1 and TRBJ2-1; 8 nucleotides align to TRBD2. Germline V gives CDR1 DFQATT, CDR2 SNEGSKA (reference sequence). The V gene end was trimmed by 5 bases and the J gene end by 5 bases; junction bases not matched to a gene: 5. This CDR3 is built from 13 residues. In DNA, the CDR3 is TGCAGTGCTGCCCGGGGGGGGGACAATGAGCAGTTCTTC. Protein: CSAARGGDNEQFF.

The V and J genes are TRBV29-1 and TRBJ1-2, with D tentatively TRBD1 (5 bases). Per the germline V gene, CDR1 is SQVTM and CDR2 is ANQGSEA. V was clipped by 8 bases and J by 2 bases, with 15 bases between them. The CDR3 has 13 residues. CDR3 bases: TGCAGCTTTAAACAGGCTATCAACTATGGCTACACCTTC. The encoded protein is CSFKQAINYGYTF.

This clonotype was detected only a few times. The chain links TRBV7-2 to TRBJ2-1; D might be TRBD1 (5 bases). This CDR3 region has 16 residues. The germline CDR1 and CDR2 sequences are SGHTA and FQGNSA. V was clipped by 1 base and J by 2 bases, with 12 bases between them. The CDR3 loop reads CASSLDASTAYNEQFF. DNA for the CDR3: TGTGCCAGCAGCTTAGATGCCTCGACAGCCTACAATGAGCAGTTCTTC.

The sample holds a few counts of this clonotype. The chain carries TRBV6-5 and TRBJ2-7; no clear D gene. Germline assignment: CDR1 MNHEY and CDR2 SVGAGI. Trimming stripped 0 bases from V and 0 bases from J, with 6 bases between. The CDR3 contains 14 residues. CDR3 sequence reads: CASSYSPGSYEQYF. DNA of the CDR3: TGTGCCAGCAGTTACTCACCCGGCTCCTACGAGCAGTACTTC.

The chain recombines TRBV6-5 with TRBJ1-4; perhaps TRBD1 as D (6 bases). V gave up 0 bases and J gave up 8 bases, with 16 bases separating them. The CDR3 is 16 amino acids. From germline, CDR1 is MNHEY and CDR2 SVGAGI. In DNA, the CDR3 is TGTGCCAGCAGTTACTCAACACAGGGACTGCGAGAAAAACTGTTTTTT. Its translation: CASSYSTQGLREKLFF.

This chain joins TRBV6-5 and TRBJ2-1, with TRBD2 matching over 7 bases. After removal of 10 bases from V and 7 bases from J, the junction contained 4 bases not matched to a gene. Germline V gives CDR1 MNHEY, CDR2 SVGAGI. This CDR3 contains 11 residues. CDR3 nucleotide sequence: TGTGCCACTTCGGGAGGAAATGAGCAGTTCTTC. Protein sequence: CATSGGNEQFF.

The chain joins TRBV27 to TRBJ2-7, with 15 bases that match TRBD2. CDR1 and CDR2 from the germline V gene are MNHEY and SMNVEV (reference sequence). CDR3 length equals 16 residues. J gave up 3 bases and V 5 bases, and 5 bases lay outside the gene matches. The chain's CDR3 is CASSPRTSGRVYEQYF. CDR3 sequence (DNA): TGTGCCAGCAGTCCCCGGACTAGCGGGAGGGTCTACGAGCAGTACTTC.

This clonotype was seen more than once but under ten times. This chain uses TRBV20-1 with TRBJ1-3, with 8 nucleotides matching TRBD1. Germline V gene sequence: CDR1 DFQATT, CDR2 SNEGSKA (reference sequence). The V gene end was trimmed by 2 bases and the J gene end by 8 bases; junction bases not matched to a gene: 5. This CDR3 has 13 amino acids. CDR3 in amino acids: CSARRQGADTIYF. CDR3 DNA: TGCAGTGCTAGAAGGCAGGGGGCAGACACCATATATTTT.

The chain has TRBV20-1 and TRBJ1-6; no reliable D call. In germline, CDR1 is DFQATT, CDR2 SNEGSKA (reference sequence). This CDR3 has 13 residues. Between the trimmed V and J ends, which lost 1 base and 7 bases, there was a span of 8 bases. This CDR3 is CSARGATNSPLHF. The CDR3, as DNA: TGCAGTGCTAGAGGGGCCACGAATTCACCCCTCCACTTT.

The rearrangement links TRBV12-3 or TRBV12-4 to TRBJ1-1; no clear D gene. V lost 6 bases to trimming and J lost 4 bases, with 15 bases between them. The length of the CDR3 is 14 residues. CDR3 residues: CASRSRSRGTEAFF. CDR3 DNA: TGTGCCAGCAGGTCGAGGTCCCGGGGCACTGAAGCTTTCTTT.

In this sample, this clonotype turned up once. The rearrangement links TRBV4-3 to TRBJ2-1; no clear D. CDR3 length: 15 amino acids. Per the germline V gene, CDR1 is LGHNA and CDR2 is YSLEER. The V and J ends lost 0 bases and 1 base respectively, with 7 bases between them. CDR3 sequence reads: CASSQEVGSYNEQFF. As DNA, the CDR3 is TGCGCCAGCAGCCAAGAGGTGGGTTCCTACAATGAGCAGTTCTTC.

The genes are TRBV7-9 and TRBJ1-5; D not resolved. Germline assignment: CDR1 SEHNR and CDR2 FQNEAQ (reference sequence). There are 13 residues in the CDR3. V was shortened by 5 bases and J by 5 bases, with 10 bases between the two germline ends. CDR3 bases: TGTGCCAGCAGCCTCATCGGCGATCAGCCCCAGCATTTT. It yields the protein CASSLIGDQPQHF.

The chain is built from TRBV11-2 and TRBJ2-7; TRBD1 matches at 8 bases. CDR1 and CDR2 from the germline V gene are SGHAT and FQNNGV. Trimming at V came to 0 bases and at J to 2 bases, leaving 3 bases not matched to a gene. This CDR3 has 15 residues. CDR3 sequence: CASSLDPGQAYEQYF. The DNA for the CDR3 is TGTGCCAGCAGCTTAGATCCGGGACAGGCCTACGAGCAGTACTTC.